This entry describes one TCR beta chain. Its specificity is not known. The data are from a study of OX40 agonist ivuxolimab in advanced cancers. Study context: In this trial design, patients received ivuxolimab intravenously at 0.01 to 10 mg/kg every 2 weeks.

Method: immunoSEQ multiplex PCR; TCRdb's copy keeps in-frame clones and lacks some. The sample lists over 55,000 clones, just over 90% occurring once. J gave up 4 bases and V 6 bases, and 9 bases lay outside the gene matches. The germline V gene encodes CDR1 MDHEN and CDR2 SYDVKM. There are 15 residues in the CDR3. Points from the study as a whole: By week 6 at 0.1 to 3.0 mg/kg, blood CD4+ and CD8+ T cells had expanded clonally. Not determined was the antigen specificity of the expanded peripheral T cells.

V and J are TRBV28 and TRBJ1-5, with TRBD1 matching 7 bases. The source was CD4+ or CD8+ T cells sorted from blood, collected in a trial of the OX40 agonist ivuxolimab. The TCR comes from an adult with an advanced solid tumor such as melanoma, head and neck, liver or kidney cancer. The CDR3 sequence is CASSQTGWGNQPQHF. CDR3 coding DNA: TGTGCCAGCAGCCAGACAGGGTGGGGTAATCAGCCCCAGCATTTT.